Listed here are 22 T cell receptor beta chains from one sample, sequenced in a study of T cells after yellow fever vaccination. TCRdb analysed the 5' RACE reads with MiXCR anew, one entry per CDR3 protein. The sample records 400,000 to 450,000 distinct CDR3 sequences, around 20% being singletons. This specimen consisted of PBMCs, obtained before the yellow fever booster vaccination. The source of these receptors is a man between 18 and 29 years old who received the YFV17D yellow fever vaccine.

The chain uses TRBV24-1 and TRBJ2-2, with D perhaps matching TRBD1 (6 bases). This CDR3 has 14 residues. Trimming took off 4 bases at V and 3 bases at J, with 8 bases between the two ends. Per the germline V gene, CDR1 is KGHDR and CDR2 is SFDVKD. The CDR3 protein is CATSEGGDTGELFF. CDR3 DNA sequence: TGTGCCACCAGTGAAGGGGGAGACACCGGGGAGCTGTTTTTT.

This clonotype was recorded many times. The chain carries TRBV10-3 and TRBJ2-5; D is possibly TRBD1 (5 bases). V was cut by 6 bases and J by 2 bases, with 7 bases left in between. CDR3 length: 12 residues. Germline CDR1 ENHRY, CDR2 SYGVKD. The CDR3: CAIRDKQETQYF. The CDR3 DNA follows: TGTGCCATCAGGGACAAACAAGAGACCCAGTACTTC.

J is TRBJ2-2 and V is TRBV27; unclear D gene. V was pared by 2 bases and J by 5 bases, with 9 bases between. CDR1 is MNHEY, CDR2 SMNVEV, per germline (reference sequence). CDR3 length: 14 amino acids. The chain's CDR3 is CASSLTPWTGELFF. In DNA form, the CDR3 reads TGTGCCAGCAGTTTAACCCCCTGGACCGGGGAGCTGTTTTTT.

This chain connects TRBV20-1 to TRBJ2-5, with D possibly TRBD1 on 5 matching bases. The CDR3 is made up of 16 amino acids. Trimming removed 0 bases at V and 4 bases at J, with 18 bases between. The germline CDR1 and CDR2 sequences are DFQATT and SNEGSKA (reference sequence). CDR3 protein: CSARDLVVGAPETQYF. Here the CDR3 DNA reads TGCAGTGCTAGAGATCTAGTAGTAGGGGCCCCAGAGACCCAGTACTTC.

The chain uses TRBV28 and TRBJ1-1; D is unclear. The germline V gene encodes CDR1 MDHEN and CDR2 SYDVKM. This CDR3 contains 14 residues. V lost 3 bases and J 8 bases, leaving 16 bases between the germline ends. The CDR3 here is CASSFRTRRREAFF. The CDR3 region has the DNA TGTGCCAGCAGTTTCAGGACTAGACGTCGGGAAGCTTTCTTT.

Many counts were recorded for this clonotype. V usage is TRBV6-5 and J usage is TRBJ1-1, with 7 nucleotides matching TRBD1. The CDR3 runs 15 residues. Germline assignment: CDR1 MNHEY and CDR2 SVGAGI. V was pared by 5 bases and J by 3 bases, with 9 bases of the junction left unmatched. CDR3 region: CASSHWTGRDTEAFF. As DNA, the CDR3 is TGTGCCAGCAGTCACTGGACAGGTCGGGACACTGAAGCTTTCTTT.

V gene TRBV12-3 or TRBV12-4 combines with J gene TRBJ2-5; D gene uncertain. The CDR3 covers 13 residues. V lost 8 bases, J lost 1 base, and 11 bases lay in between. The CDR3 nucleotides are TGTGCCAGCGCTGGATCTAGCCAAGAGACCCAGTACTTC. Translation gives CASAGSSQETQYF.

This sequence joins TRBV20-1 and TRBJ2-2, with D perhaps matching TRBD1 (5 bases). Germline assignment: CDR1 DFQATT and CDR2 SNEGSKA (reference sequence). The CDR3 runs 14 residues. V lost 3 bases, J lost 5 bases, and 13 bases lay in between. DNA of the CDR3: TGCAGTGCTAGTCCTGAGACAGAAACCGGGGAGCTGTTTTTT. This gives the protein CSASPETETGELFF.

This clonotype was picked up a small number of times. This rearrangement joins TRBV6-5 to TRBJ1-2; D perhaps matches TRBD1 (5 bases). V was clipped by 6 bases and J by 4 bases, with 6 bases between them. Germline CDR1 reads MNHEY; CDR2 reads SVGAGI. The CDR3 is 11 residues long. This CDR3 is CASRGTYGYTF. For the CDR3, the DNA is TGTGCCAGCAGGGGGACCTATGGCTACACCTTC.

V gene TRBV27 combines with J gene TRBJ2-3, with a possible D match to TRBD2 (5 bases). V was clipped by 7 bases and J by 14 bases, with 16 bases between them. This CDR3 is built from 11 residues. The germline CDR1 and CDR2 sequences are MNHEY and SMNVEV (reference sequence). CDR3 DNA sequence: TGTGCCAGCACCCCTAGCAGGAGTAGGTATTTT. Translation: CASTPSRSRYF.

The CDR3 sequence: CASSMTGRADTQYF. The CDR3 DNA reads as TGTGCCAGTAGTATGACAGGGAGGGCAGATACGCAGTATTTT. This chain links TRBV19 with TRBJ2-3, with D perhaps being TRBD1 or TRBD2 (7 bases each). CDR1 and CDR2 (germline): LNHDA, SQIVND (reference sequence). Deletions cut 3 bases from V and 4 bases from J, with 11 bases between. This CDR3 is 14 amino acids long.

This clonotype was observed many times. This sequence joins TRBV6-5 and TRBJ1-2, with D possibly matching TRBD1 (5 bases). Germline lookup yields CDR1 MNHEY and CDR2 SVGAGI. The CDR3 consists of 17 residues. The V end was cut by 4 bases, the J end by 4 bases, with 22 bases between. The CDR3 here is CASSSVVQSNGGYGYTF. The CDR3 DNA sequence: TGTGCCAGCAGTTCCGTTGTCCAGTCAAATGGGGGCTATGGCTACACCTTC.

This clonotype has a single count. The chain employs TRBV3-1 and TRBJ1-5, with D hard to call. Trimming left V 0 bases short and J 7 bases short, with 10 bases between. Germline V gives CDR1 LGHDT, CDR2 YNNKEL (reference sequence). The CDR3 is made up of 14 amino acids. The CDR3 is CASSQDVVVQPQHF. The CDR3 region has the DNA TGTGCCAGCAGCCAAGACGTGGTTGTCCAGCCCCAGCATTTT.

This chain uses TRBV6-2 or TRBV6-3 with TRBJ2-3, with 11 bases matching TRBD2. CDR1 is MNHEY and CDR2 is SVGEGT in the germline V gene. The CDR3 is 18 amino acids. Trimming cost V 6 bases and J 4 bases; bases outside gene matches: 15. CDR3 region: CASRPRPSSGGLADTQYF. CDR3 in DNA: TGTGCCAGCAGGCCACGACCTTCTAGCGGGGGGTTAGCAGATACGCAGTATTTT.

The rearrangement joins TRBV15 to TRBJ2-2; 8 nucleotides agree with TRBD1. Germline loops: CDR1 LNHNV, CDR2 YYDKDF (reference sequence). The V gene end was trimmed by 5 bases and the J gene end by 7 bases; junction bases not matched to a gene: 9. The CDR3 length is 15 residues. CDR3 loop: CATSPRTGKGGELFF. CDR3 coding DNA: TGTGCCACCAGCCCGCGGACAGGGAAGGGCGGGGAGCTGTTTTTT. The full variable domain, with the rest looked up from reference TRBV15 and TRBJ2-2, is DAMVIQNPRYQVTQFGKPVTLSCSQTLNHNVMYWYQQKSSQAPKLLFHYYDKDFNNEADTPDNFQSRRPNTSFCFLDIRSPGLGDTAMYLCATSPRTGKGGELFFGEGSRLTVL.

This rearrangement joins TRBV7-9 to TRBJ2-5; D is unclear. V was cut by 1 base and J by 3 bases, with 9 bases left in between. Germline values: CDR1 SEHNR, CDR2 FQNEAQ (reference sequence). The CDR3 extends over 14 amino acids. CDR3 in amino acids: CASSLVALEETQYF. The DNA of the CDR3 is TGTGCCAGCAGCTTAGTTGCTCTAGAAGAGACCCAGTACTTC.

In its sample, this clonotype was seen a few times. The chain has TRBV9 and TRBJ2-5; 9 positions match TRBD1. V trimming: 4 bases; J trimming: 1 base; junction bases outside the gene matches: 5. CDR3 length: 15 amino acids. Germline V gene lookup returns CDR1 SGDLS and CDR2 YYNGEE. The CDR3: CASSTGTGSQETQYF. DNA for the CDR3: TGTGCCAGCAGCACCGGGACAGGGTCCCAAGAGACCCAGTACTTC.

V usage is TRBV20-1 and J usage is TRBJ2-5; the D is unclear. The V gene lost 0 bases and the J gene lost 6 bases, with 8 bases spanning the gap. Germline V gene data show CDR1 as DFQATT and CDR2 as SNEGSKA (reference sequence). The CDR3 has 12 amino acids. The CDR3 sequence: CSARDRVQTQYF. The CDR3 DNA follows: TGCAGTGCTAGAGATCGGGTACAGACCCAGTACTTC.

The chain couples TRBV7-9 to TRBJ2-5; 9 nucleotides agree with TRBD1. The CDR3 runs to 15 residues. V was pared by 5 bases and J by 5 bases, with 9 bases of the junction left unmatched. Germline V gene sequence: CDR1 SEHNR, CDR2 FQNEAQ (reference sequence). CDR3 loop: CASSPEDRGRETQYF. The CDR3 region has the DNA TGTGCCAGCAGCCCAGAGGACAGGGGAAGGGAGACCCAGTACTTC.

The chain carries TRBV5-6 and TRBJ2-7, with 7 nucleotides matching TRBD1. This CDR3 region has 14 residues. Losses at the gene ends were 1 base for V and 2 bases for J; bases not matched to a gene: 3. Germline V gene sequence: CDR1 SGHDT, CDR2 YYEEEE. For the CDR3, the DNA is TGTGCCAGCAGCTTGCGGGACAGTCCCTACGAGCAGTACTTC. Protein: CASSLRDSPYEQYF.

V gene TRBV6-1 combines with J gene TRBJ2-3; TRBD1 agrees at 8 bases. The CDR3 consists of 16 residues. The V gene end was trimmed by 5 bases and the J gene end by 4 bases; junction bases not matched to a gene: 11. Looked up from germline, CDR1 is MNHNS and CDR2 is SASEGT. In DNA, the CDR3 is TGTGCCAGCAGTTCTCGGACAGGGCCAACTGCAGATACGCAGTATTTT. Translating gives CASSSRTGPTADTQYF.

This clonotype was counted a few times. This chain connects TRBV9 to TRBJ2-3, with TRBD1 matching over 8 bases. With V trimmed by 7 bases and J by 0 bases, 4 bases remained unmatched. From germline, CDR1 is SGDLS and CDR2 YYNGEE. The CDR3 sequence is 14 residues long. Written as DNA, the CDR3 is TGTGCCAGCGGGGGACAGGCGAGCACAGATACGCAGTATTTT. Translation: CASGGQASTDTQYF.